Shown below are 32 T cell receptor beta chains from a single sample sequenced in a study of Ad26.COV2.S vaccination and SARS-CoV-2 variants (dated by TCRdb to 2020 to 2022). Libraries were prepared through the immunoSEQ multiplex PCR assay. TCRdb obtained this table from immuneACCESS and retained in-frame rearrangements with V and J assigned. These tables miss some clones; where compared with another copy, unresolved V genes account for less than half of the shortfall, and the remainder is unexplained. The sample contains around 380,000 clones, approximately 90% of them found a single time. About 3.6% of the sample goes to the ten largest clones. The sample's treatment or condition label, decoded: 19 received Ad26.COV2.S at low or high dose, single or two shots; about 5 received placebo; per-sample allocation not given. Repertoires of vaccine and placebo recipients were sequenced from samples collected on day 63 after the first injection.

The sequenced sample was peripheral blood, obtained in a trial of Ad26.COV2.S vaccine versus placebo. The receptors here all came from a person between 18 and 59 years old who received the Ad26.COV2.S COVID-19 vaccine or a placebo.

The sample holds one count of this clone. This rearrangement joins TRBV7-9 to TRBJ1-6, with no clear D. This CDR3 is built from 19 residues. Germline lookup yields CDR1 SEHNR and CDR2 FQNEAQ (reference sequence). Trimming stripped 1 base from V and 2 bases from J, with 18 bases between. CDR3 protein: CASSLGRTPSGTYNSPLHF. CDR3 nucleotides: TGTGCCAGCAGCTTAGGACGGACCCCATCGGGAACCTATAATTCACCCCTCCACTTT. The full variable domain, with the rest looked up from reference TRBV7-9 and TRBJ1-6, is DTGVSQNPRHKITKRGQNVTFRCDPISEHNRLYWYRQTLGQGPEFLTYFQNEAQLEKSRLLSDRFSAERPKGSFSTLEIQRTEQGDSAMYLCASSLGRTPSGTYNSPLHFGNGTRLTVT.

The rearrangement joins TRBV6-6 to TRBJ1-5; no clear D gene. CDR3 length equals 14 residues. V was shortened by 10 bases and J by 2 bases, with 15 bases between the two germline ends. Germline values: CDR1 MNHNY, CDR2 SVGAGI (reference sequence). The CDR3 DNA reads as TGTGCCACCATCGATACGAGAGGCAATCAGCCCCAGCATTTT. Residues: CATIDTRGNQPQHF.

This chain links TRBV5-4 with TRBJ1-1, with 8 bases fitting TRBD1. Germline V gene sequence: CDR1 SGHNT, CDR2 YYREEE (reference sequence). V was pared by 0 bases and J by 1 base, with 2 bases of the junction left unmatched. The CDR3 is made up of 15 amino acids. CDR3 in amino acids: CASSLGGTGNTEAFF. Written as DNA, the CDR3 is TGTGCCAGCAGCTTGGGGGGGACAGGGAACACTGAAGCTTTCTTT.

The chain is built from TRBV5-1 and TRBJ2-5; maybe TRBD2 (6 bases). The CDR3 runs to 15 residues. V was clipped by 4 bases and J by 7 bases, with 20 bases between them. Germline CDR1 SGHRS, CDR2 YFSETQ. CDR3 protein: CASSPGTAMWGTQYF. In DNA, the CDR3 is TGCGCCAGCAGCCCGGGGACTGCAATGTGGGGGACCCAGTACTTC. The full variable domain, its missing parts supplied by reference TRBV5-1 and TRBJ2-5, is KAGVTQTPRYLIKTRGQQVTLSCSPISGHRSVSWYQQTPGQGLQFLFEYFSETQRNKGNFPGRFSGRQFSNSRSEMNVSTLELGDSALYLCASSPGTAMWGTQYFGPGTRLLVL.

The rearrangement links TRBV4-1 to TRBJ1-4, with D possibly being TRBD1 (5 bases). CDR3 size: 15 residues. Germline CDR1 MGHRA, CDR2 YSYEKL. Between the trimmed V and J ends, which lost 4 bases and 6 bases, there was a span of 15 bases. The CDR3 is CASSLPGRVDEKLFF. The CDR3 DNA reads as TGCGCCAGCAGCCTACCGGGACGGGTGGATGAAAAACTGTTTTTT.

The chain recombines TRBV18 with TRBJ2-3; 8 bases are a match to TRBD1. Germline trimming cut 1 base from V and 2 bases from J; bases unmatched to any gene: 8. CDR3 length: 17 residues. The germline gives CDR1 KGHSH, CDR2 LQKENI. This CDR3 reads CASSPRGRQGITDTQYF. The CDR3, as DNA: TGTGCCAGCTCACCACGGGGAAGACAGGGGATCACAGATACGCAGTATTTT.

This chain links TRBV7-9 with TRBJ2-3; 8 nucleotides agree with TRBD2. This CDR3 spans 17 amino acids. V trimming: 6 bases; J trimming: 4 bases; junction bases outside the gene matches: 15. In germline, CDR1 is SEHNR, CDR2 FQNEAQ (reference sequence). CDR3 in DNA: TGTGCCAGCAGTCGGAGCGGGGGAGGCGGGGGTGCAGATACGCAGTATTTT. Translating it yields CASSRSGGGGGADTQYF.

The chain links TRBV30 to TRBJ1-1; D ambiguous. The length of the CDR3 is 11 residues. V gave up 6 bases and J gave up 14 bases, with 19 bases separating them. From germline, CDR1 is GTSNPN and CDR2 SVGIG (reference sequence). The CDR3 DNA is TGTGCCTGCTCGCTTGGGCAGCTCACCTTCTTT. Its translation is CACSLGQLTFF.

V is TRBV14 and J is TRBJ1-2; possible D gene TRBD1, 6 bases. Deletions cut 0 bases from V and 2 bases from J, with 7 bases between. Germline V lookup: CDR1 SGHDN, CDR2 FVKESK. The CDR3 is 14 residues long. For the CDR3, the DNA is TGTGCCAGCAGCCAAGATACAGGGAACTATGGCTACACCTTC. Amino acid sequence: CASSQDTGNYGYTF. Full variable domain (missing parts from reference TRBV14 and TRBJ1-2): EAGVTQFPSHSVIEKGQTVTLRCDPISGHDNLYWYRRVMGKEIKFLLHFVKESKQDESGMPNNRFLAERTGGTYSTLKVQPAELEDSGVYFCASSQDTGNYGYTFGSGTRLTVV.

This clone was detected once. The chain is built from TRBV7-2 and TRBJ2-1; no clear D. The CDR3 is 15 residues long. With 3 bases removed from V and 2 bases from J, the gap between germline ends came to 11 bases. Germline values: CDR1 SGHTA, CDR2 FQGNSA. CDR3 in amino acids: CASSLGSPAYNEQFF. CDR3 nucleotides: TGTGCCAGCAGCTTGGGATCGCCTGCCTACAATGAGCAGTTCTTC.

J is TRBJ2-2 and V is TRBV4-1; TRBD2 agrees at 7 bases. Germline CDR1 MGHRA, CDR2 YSYEKL. CDR3 length equals 15 residues. V shed 1 base and J 4 bases; nucleotides not matched to a gene: 3. CDR3 amino acids: CASSQVGGGTGELFF. The CDR3 bases are TGCGCCAGCAGCCAAGTTGGGGGGGGCACCGGGGAGCTGTTTTTT.

The V gene is TRBV18, the J gene TRBJ1-2; D perhaps matches TRBD1 (5 bases). Germline V gene data show CDR1 as KGHSH and CDR2 as LQKENI. V lost 3 bases and J lost 6, with 17 bases in between. The CDR3 contains 15 residues. The CDR3 region is CASSPFEGVLDGYTF. The CDR3 nucleotides are TGTGCCAGCTCACCGTTCGAAGGGGTTCTGGATGGCTACACCTTC.

J is TRBJ1-3 and V is TRBV5-1; 7 bases fit TRBD1. The CDR3 covers 12 residues. V dropped 3 bases and J dropped 10; count of bases not matched to a gene: 4. Germline V gene data show CDR1 as SGHRS and CDR2 as YFSETQ. CDR3 loop: CASSSTGLTIYF. Written as DNA, the CDR3 is TGCGCCAGCAGCTCGACAGGGTTGACCATATATTTT.

This sequence joins TRBV5-8 and TRBJ2-7; no reliable D call. V lost 5 bases and J lost 2, with 20 bases in between. Germline V lookup: CDR1 SGHTS, CDR2 YDEGEE. CDR3 length: 16 residues. The CDR3 nucleotides read TGTGCCAGCAGAACGGCACAGCTCCCTAACCCCTACGAGCAGTACTTC. It codes for CASRTAQLPNPYEQYF.

The chain uses TRBV6-1 and TRBJ1-2; unclear D gene. V lost 2 bases and J lost 4, with 14 bases in between. CDR3 length equals 15 residues. CDR1 is MNHNS, CDR2 SASEGT, per germline. The CDR3 bases are TGTGCCAGCAGTGAACCGGGCAGGCCCTCCTATGGCTACACCTTC. Residues: CASSEPGRPSYGYTF.

This chain uses TRBV11-2 with TRBJ1-3, with 7 bases identical to TRBD1. The germline CDR1 and CDR2 sequences are SGHAT and FQNNGV. The trim removed 4 bases at V and 0 bases at J, leaving 9 bases unmatched. The CDR3 contains 17 residues. CDR3 residues: CASSSITGARSGNTIYF. CDR3 nucleotide sequence: TGTGCCAGCAGCTCTATAACAGGGGCCCGCTCTGGAAACACCATATATTTT.

The rearrangement links TRBV3-1 (or the pseudogene TRBV3-2) to TRBJ2-2; D ambiguous. V was cut by 1 base and J by 6 bases, with 6 bases left in between. Germline V lookup: CDR1 LGHDT, CDR2 YNNKEL (reference sequence). The CDR3 runs to 13 residues. CDR3 amino acids: CASSQGLAGELFF. The CDR3 nucleotides are TGTGCCAGCAGCCAAGGTCTCGCCGGGGAGCTGTTTTTT.

The chain is built from TRBV2 and TRBJ2-6; 7 positions match TRBD1. This CDR3 spans 18 amino acids. V dropped 4 bases and J dropped 4; count of bases not matched to a gene: 13. The germline CDR1 and CDR2 sequences are SNHLY and FYNNEI. The CDR3 sequence: CASSGVTGRLPGANVLTF. The CDR3 DNA reads TGTGCCAGCAGTGGTGTGACAGGGAGACTGCCCGGGGCCAACGTCCTGACTTTC.

The chain employs TRBV28 and TRBJ1-4, with D possibly being TRBD1 (5 bases). Trimming pared 6 bases from V and 4 bases from J, leaving 18 bases between. CDR1 is MDHEN, CDR2 SYDVKM, per germline. The CDR3 has 16 residues. CDR3 DNA sequence: TGTGCCAGCAGCTACTCCACCCCGGGGGTTAATGAAAAACTGTTTTTT. Residues: CASSYSTPGVNEKLFF.

This clone was seen only a few times. The chain links TRBV5-4 to TRBJ2-3, with TRBD2 identical over 9 bases. CDR1 is SGHNT, CDR2 YYREEE, per germline (reference sequence). CDR3 length equals 17 residues. V lost 3 bases to trimming and J lost 1 base; unmatched junction nucleotides: 9. CDR3 coding DNA: TGTGCCAGCAGCTCTCCTACTCAGCGGGGGGGCACAGATACGCAGTATTTT. This sequence encodes CASSSPTQRGGTDTQYF.

This rearrangement joins TRBV27 to TRBJ1-4; D is possibly TRBD1 (6 bases). Trimming shortened V by 8 bases and J by 8 bases, and 18 bases separated the two germline ends. In germline, CDR1 is MNHEY, CDR2 SMNVEV (reference sequence). The CDR3 runs to 14 residues. CDR3 in amino acids: CASPETGTREKLFF. DNA of the CDR3: TGTGCCAGCCCAGAGACAGGAACTCGGGAAAAACTGTTTTTT.

V is TRBV3-1 (or the pseudogene TRBV3-2) and J is TRBJ2-2; D not resolved. CDR3 length equals 16 residues. CDR1 is LGHDT and CDR2 is YNNKEL in the germline V gene (reference sequence). V lost 0 bases to trimming and J lost 4 bases, with 12 bases between them. The CDR3 region is CASSQDLGVGTGELFF. For the CDR3, the DNA is TGTGCCAGCAGCCAAGACTTAGGAGTTGGCACCGGGGAGCTGTTTTTT.

The rearrangement joins TRBV11-2 to TRBJ2-7, with D uncertain. Per germline, CDR1 SGHAT and CDR2 FQNNGV. Trimming removed 1 base at V and 0 bases at J, with 7 bases between. The length of the CDR3 is 14 residues. The CDR3 DNA reads TGTGCCAGCAGCTTAGTCCGACTCTCCTACGAGCAGTACTTC. It is translated as CASSLVRLSYEQYF.

The rearrangement uses TRBV15 and TRBJ1-4, with 8 bases lining up with TRBD1. CDR3 size: 15 residues. V shed 5 bases, J shed 8 bases, and the junction held 10 bases outside the gene matches. Germline CDR1 and CDR2: LNHNV and YYDKDF (reference sequence). DNA of the CDR3: TGTGCCACCAGCTCCTGGGGGCAGGGGGCAGAAAAACTGTTTTTT. Encoded protein: CATSSWGQGAEKLFF.

The rearrangement links TRBV7-9 to TRBJ1-3; D remains unclear. Trimming left V 4 bases short and J 4 bases short, with 5 bases between. Germline assignment: CDR1 SEHNR and CDR2 FQNEAQ (reference sequence). The CDR3 has 12 residues. The CDR3 DNA is TGTGCCAGCAGCTGGCAGGGAAACACCATATATTTT. This translates into CASSWQGNTIYF.

The gene calls are TRBV6-1 and TRBJ2-7; unclear D gene. Germline V lookup: CDR1 MNHNS, CDR2 SASEGT. The CDR3 extends over 14 amino acids. V was clipped by 0 bases and J by 1 base, with 7 bases between them. CDR3 in DNA: TGTGCCAGCAGTGAAGCAAGGGATTCCTACGAGCAGTACTTC. It translates to CASSEARDSYEQYF.

CDR3 nucleotides: TGCGCCAGCAGCTCAAGACTAGCGGGGGAGAACACCGGGGAGCTGTTTTTT. Translating gives CASSSRLAGENTGELFF. The chain recombines TRBV4-1 with TRBJ2-2; 12 nucleotides line up with TRBD2. Germline CDR1 MGHRA, CDR2 YSYEKL. The trim removed 5 bases at V and 1 base at J, leaving 5 bases unmatched. This CDR3 comprises 17 residues.

This chain uses TRBV12-5 with TRBJ1-3; D is unresolved. Trimming took 3 bases from V and 3 from J, leaving 9 bases between them. The germline V gene has CDR1 LGHNT and CDR2 FRNRAP. This CDR3 region has 14 residues. The CDR3 DNA follows: TGTGCTAGTGGTTTTCCCCGGGGTGGAAACACCATATATTTT. As protein: CASGFPRGGNTIYF.

The J gene is TRBJ2-7, the V gene TRBV3-1 (or the pseudogene TRBV3-2); no reliable D call. The CDR3 runs to 17 residues. Trimming cost V 0 bases and J 0 bases, with 15 bases left between them. CDR1 and CDR2 (germline): LGHDT, YNNKEL (reference sequence). CDR3 bases: TGTGCCAGCAGCCAAGATCAATTGCGACTGTACTCCTACGAGCAGTACTTC. Translating gives CASSQDQLRLYSYEQYF.

J is TRBJ2-7 and V is TRBV5-4; 7 nucleotides align to TRBD1. Unmatched junction bases numbered 4, after V lost 4 bases and J lost 3 bases. The CDR3 is made up of 13 amino acids. Germline values: CDR1 SGHNT, CDR2 YYREEE (reference sequence). Here the CDR3 DNA reads TGTGCCAGCAGCCGACAGGGCAACTACGAGCAGTACTTC. This codes for CASSRQGNYEQYF. Filled out from reference TRBV5-4 and TRBJ2-7, the complete variable domain reads ETGVTQSPTHLIKTRGQQVTLRCSSQSGHNTVSWYQQALGQGPQFIFQYYREEENGRGNFPPRFSGLQFPNYSSELNVNALELDDSALYLCASSRQGNYEQYFGPGTRLTVT.

This sequence joins TRBV2 and TRBJ2-2; 10 nucleotides align to TRBD2. Trimming removed 4 bases from V and 0 bases from J; junction bases left unmatched: 2. The CDR3 length is 16 residues. From germline, CDR1 is SNHLY and CDR2 FYNNEI. CDR3 region: CASSASGGPNTGELFF. The CDR3 DNA reads as TGTGCCAGCAGTGCTAGCGGGGGACCGAACACCGGGGAGCTGTTTTTT.

The chain employs TRBV11-3 and TRBJ2-5; the D call may be TRBD1 or TRBD2 (7 bases each). Between the trimmed V and J ends, which lost 4 bases and 5 bases, there was a span of 17 bases. The CDR3 has 15 residues. Per the germline V gene, CDR1 is SGHNT and CDR2 is YENEEA. The CDR3 sequence is CASSSTGRGGETQYF. The CDR3 coding sequence is TGTGCCAGCAGCTCCACTGGCAGGGGGGGGGAGACCCAGTACTTC. The complete variable domain, with remaining parts taken from reference TRBV11-3 and TRBJ2-5, reads EAGVVQSPRYKIIEKKQPVAFWCNPISGHNTLYWYLQNLGQGPELLIRYENEEAVDDSQLPKDRFSAERLKGVDSTLKIQPAELGDSAVYLCASSSTGRGGETQYFGPGTRLLVL.